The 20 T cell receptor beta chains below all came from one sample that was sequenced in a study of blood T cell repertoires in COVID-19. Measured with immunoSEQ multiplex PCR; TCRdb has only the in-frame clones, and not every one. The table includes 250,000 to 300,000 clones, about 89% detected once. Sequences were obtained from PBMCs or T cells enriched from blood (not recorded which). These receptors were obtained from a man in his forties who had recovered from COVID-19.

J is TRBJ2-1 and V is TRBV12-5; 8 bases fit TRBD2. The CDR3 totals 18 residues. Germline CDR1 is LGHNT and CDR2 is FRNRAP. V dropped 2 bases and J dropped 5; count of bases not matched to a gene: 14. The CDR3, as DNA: TGTGCTAGTGGTTTGTCGTCCTGGGTAGCGGGGTTTAACAATGAGCAGTTCTTC. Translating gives CASGLSSWVAGFNNEQFF.

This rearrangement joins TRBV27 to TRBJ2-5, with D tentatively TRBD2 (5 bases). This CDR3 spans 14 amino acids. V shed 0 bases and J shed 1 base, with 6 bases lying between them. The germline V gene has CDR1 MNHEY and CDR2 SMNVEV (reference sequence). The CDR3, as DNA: TGTGCCAGCAGTTTATCTGGGAGCCAAGAGACCCAGTACTTC. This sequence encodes CASSLSGSQETQYF.

In DNA form, the CDR3 reads TGTGCCAGCAGTTTCGGGAGTGGAGAGGTTTCGGCCTACGAGCAGTACTTC. Its translation: CASSFGSGEVSAYEQYF. The chain employs TRBV28 and TRBJ2-7, with D tentatively TRBD2 (6 bases). The V gene's germline CDR1 is MDHEN and CDR2 SYDVKM. The CDR3 has 17 residues. V lost 3 bases and J 2 bases, leaving 20 bases between the germline ends. Supplemented by reference TRBV28 and TRBJ2-7, the full variable domain reads DVKVTQSSRYLVKRTGEKVFLECVQDMDHENMFWYRQDPGLGLRLIYFSYDVKMKEKGDIPEGYSVSREKKERFSLILESASTNQTSMYLCASSFGSGEVSAYEQYFGPGTRLTVT.

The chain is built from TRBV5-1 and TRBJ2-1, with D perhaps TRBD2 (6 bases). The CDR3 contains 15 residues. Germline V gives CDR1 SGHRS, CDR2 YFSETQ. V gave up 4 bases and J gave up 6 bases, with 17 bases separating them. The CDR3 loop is CASSIYGDFPNEQFF. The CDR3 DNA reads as TGCGCCAGCAGCATCTACGGGGACTTTCCCAATGAGCAGTTCTTC.

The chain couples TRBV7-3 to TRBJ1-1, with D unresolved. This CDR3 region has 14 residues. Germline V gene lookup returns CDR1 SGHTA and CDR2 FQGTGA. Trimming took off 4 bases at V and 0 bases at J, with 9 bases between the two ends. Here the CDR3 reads CASSSRGLNTEAFF. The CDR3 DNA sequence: TGTGCCAGCAGCTCTCGGGGTCTGAACACTGAAGCTTTCTTT.

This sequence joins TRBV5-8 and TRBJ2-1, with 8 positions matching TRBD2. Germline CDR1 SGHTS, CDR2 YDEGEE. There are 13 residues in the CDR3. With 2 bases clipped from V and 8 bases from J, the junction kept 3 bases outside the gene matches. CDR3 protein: CASSFGLAYEQFF. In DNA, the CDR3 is TGTGCCAGCAGCTTCGGACTAGCCTATGAGCAGTTCTTC.

CDR3 loop: CASSQDFGASGGSSEQFF. The CDR3 DNA reads as TGCGCCAGCAGCCAAGATTTCGGAGCTAGCGGGGGGTCTAGTGAGCAGTTCTTC. The V gene is TRBV4-1, the J gene TRBJ2-1; TRBD2 matches 11 bases. Looked up from germline, CDR1 is MGHRA and CDR2 is YSYEKL. V gave up 0 bases and J gave up 9 bases; unmatched junction bases: 13. The CDR3 is made up of 18 amino acids.

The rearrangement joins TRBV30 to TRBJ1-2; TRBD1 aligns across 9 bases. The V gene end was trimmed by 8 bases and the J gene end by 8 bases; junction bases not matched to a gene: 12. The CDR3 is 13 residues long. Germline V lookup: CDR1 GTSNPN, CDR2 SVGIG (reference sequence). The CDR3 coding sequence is TGTGCCAGGGGGACAGGGCCAGGGCGGGGCTACACCTTC. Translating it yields CARGTGPGRGYTF.

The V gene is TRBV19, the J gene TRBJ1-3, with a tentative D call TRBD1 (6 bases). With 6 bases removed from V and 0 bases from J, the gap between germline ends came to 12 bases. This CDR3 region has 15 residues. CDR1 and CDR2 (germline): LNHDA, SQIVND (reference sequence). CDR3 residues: CASSIGQISGNTIYF. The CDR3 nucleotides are TGTGCCAGTAGCATCGGACAGATCTCTGGAAACACCATATATTTT. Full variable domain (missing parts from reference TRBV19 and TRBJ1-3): DGGITQSPKYLFRKEGQNVTLSCEQNLNHDAMYWYRQDPGQGLRLIYYSQIVNDFQKGDIAEGYSVSREKKESFPLTVTSAQKNPTAFYLCASSIGQISGNTIYFGEGSWLTVV.

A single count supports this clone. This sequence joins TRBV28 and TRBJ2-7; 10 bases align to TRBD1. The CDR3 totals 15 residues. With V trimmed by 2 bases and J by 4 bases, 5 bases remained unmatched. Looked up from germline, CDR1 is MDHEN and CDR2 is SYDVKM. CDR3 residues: CASSLRDRGAYEQYF. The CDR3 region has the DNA TGTGCCAGCAGTTTAAGGGACAGGGGCGCATACGAGCAGTACTTC.

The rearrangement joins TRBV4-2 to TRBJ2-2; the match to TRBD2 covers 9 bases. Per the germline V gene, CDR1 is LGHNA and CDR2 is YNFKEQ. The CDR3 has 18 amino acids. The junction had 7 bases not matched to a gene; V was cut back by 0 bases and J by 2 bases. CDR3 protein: CASSQDASGVGNTGELFF. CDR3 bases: TGTGCCAGCAGCCAAGATGCTAGCGGGGTTGGAAACACCGGGGAGCTGTTTTTT.

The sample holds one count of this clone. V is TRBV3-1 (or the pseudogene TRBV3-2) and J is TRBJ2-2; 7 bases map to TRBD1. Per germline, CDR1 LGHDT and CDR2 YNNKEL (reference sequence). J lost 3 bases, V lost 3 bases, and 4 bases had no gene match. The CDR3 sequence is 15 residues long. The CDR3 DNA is TGTGCCAGCAGCCATGGGGACAGCCACACCGGGGAGCTGTTTTTT. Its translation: CASSHGDSHTGELFF.

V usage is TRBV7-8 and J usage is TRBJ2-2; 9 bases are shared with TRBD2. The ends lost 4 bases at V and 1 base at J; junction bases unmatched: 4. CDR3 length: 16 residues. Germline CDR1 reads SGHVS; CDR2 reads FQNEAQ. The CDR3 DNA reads TGTGCCAGCAGCTCCAGACTAGCGGAGAACACCGGGGAGCTGTTTTTT. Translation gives CASSSRLAENTGELFF.

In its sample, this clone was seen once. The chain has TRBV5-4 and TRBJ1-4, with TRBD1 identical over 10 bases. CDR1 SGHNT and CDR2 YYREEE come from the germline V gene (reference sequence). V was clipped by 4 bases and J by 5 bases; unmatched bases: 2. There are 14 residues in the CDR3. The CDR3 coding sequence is TGTGCCAGCAGCCGGGACAGGGGAAATGAAAAACTGTTTTTT. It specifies CASSRDRGNEKLFF.

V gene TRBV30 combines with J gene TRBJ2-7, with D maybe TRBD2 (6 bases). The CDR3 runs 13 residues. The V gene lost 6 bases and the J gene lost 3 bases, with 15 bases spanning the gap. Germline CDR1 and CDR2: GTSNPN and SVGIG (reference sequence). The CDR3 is CACSGVYIYEQYF. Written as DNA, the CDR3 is TGTGCCTGCTCGGGAGTATATATCTACGAGCAGTACTTC.

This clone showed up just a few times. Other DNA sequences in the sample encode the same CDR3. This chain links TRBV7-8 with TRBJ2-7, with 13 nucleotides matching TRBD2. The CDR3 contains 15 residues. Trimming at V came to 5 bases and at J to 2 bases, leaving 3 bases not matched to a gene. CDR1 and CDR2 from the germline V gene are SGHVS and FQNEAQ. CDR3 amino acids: CASSRLAGGTYEQYF. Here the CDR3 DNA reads TGTGCCAGCAGCCGACTAGCGGGGGGTACCTACGAGCAGTACTTC.

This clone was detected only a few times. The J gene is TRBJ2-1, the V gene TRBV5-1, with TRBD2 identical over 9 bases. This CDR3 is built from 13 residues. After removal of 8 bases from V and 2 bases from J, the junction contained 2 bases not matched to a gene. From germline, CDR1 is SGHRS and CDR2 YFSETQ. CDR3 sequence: CASSSGAYNEQFF. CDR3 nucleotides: TGCGCCAGTTCTAGCGGGGCCTACAATGAGCAGTTCTTC.

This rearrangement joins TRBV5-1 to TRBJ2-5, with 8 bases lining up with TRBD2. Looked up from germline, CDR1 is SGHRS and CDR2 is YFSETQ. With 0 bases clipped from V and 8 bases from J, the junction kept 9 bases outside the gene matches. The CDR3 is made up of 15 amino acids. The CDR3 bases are TGCGCCAGCAGCTTGGAGGCTAGCGGGTCGTATACCCAGTACTTC. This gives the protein CASSLEASGSYTQYF.

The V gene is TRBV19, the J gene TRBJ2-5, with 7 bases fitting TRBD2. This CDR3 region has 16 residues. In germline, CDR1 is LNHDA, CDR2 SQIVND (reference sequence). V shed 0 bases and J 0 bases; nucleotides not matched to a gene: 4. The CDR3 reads CASSIDWRGYQETQYF. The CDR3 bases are TGTGCCAGTAGTATAGATTGGCGGGGGTACCAAGAGACCCAGTACTTC.

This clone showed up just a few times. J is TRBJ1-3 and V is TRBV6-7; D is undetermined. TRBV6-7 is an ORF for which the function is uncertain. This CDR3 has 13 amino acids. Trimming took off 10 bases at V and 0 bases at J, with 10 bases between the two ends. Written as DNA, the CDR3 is TGTGCCAACGGTAGTGGCTCTGGAAACACCATATATTTT. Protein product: CANGSGSGNTIYF.